This TCR beta chain stems from a study of CD4 T cells in relation to SARS-CoV-2 and coronaviruses. The wider study: Convalescent patients had median age about 40 years, range roughly 21 to 75.

This table comes from immunoSEQ multiplex PCR, and its TCRdb copy is limited to in-frame clones, with some not included. Of about 11,000 clones in the sample, around 87% were seen once. On this clone: Its antigen remains unknown.

Findings of the study overall: The assay detects memory recall responses, not culture-primed primary responses. Compared with monoreactive clones, crossreactive clones showed significantly weaker SARS-CoV-2 expansion.

The CDR3 is 15 amino acids. The sample was naive CD4+ T cells from PBMCs. Sample subset: naive CD4+ T cells isolated by negative enrichment. The rearrangement joins TRBV21-1 to TRBJ2-2; TRBD2 is taken as the D call from the table, unchecked against the DNA. TRBV21-1 is designated a pseudogene. The receptor comes from an adult with COVID-19. The CDR3 DNA is TGTGCCAGCAGCAAAGGACGCGGGGTCACCGGGGAGCTGTTTTTT. It yields the protein CASSKGRGVTGELFF.